The 2 T cell receptor beta chains listed next were all sequenced from one sample in a study of CD8 T cells in ankylosing spondylitis. TCRdb itself ran the 5' RACE reads through MiXCR, one entry per CDR3 protein. The sample includes about 250,000 distinct CDR3 sequences, 24% of them seen just once. Material for sequencing was blood, either unsorted or a sorted T cell fraction (not recorded which). The origin of the receptors is a male donor with ankylosing spondylitis or in good health (not recorded which).

This clonotype was found a few times. The CDR3 is CSARGLGANYGYTF. The CDR3 DNA reads as TGCAGTGCTAGAGGCTTGGGTGCTAACTATGGCTACACCTTC. V gene TRBV20-1 combines with J gene TRBJ1-2; unclear D gene. This CDR3 comprises 14 residues. V was shortened by 1 base and J by 0 bases, with 9 bases between the two germline ends. Germline values: CDR1 DFQATT, CDR2 SNEGSKA (reference sequence).

In its sample, this clonotype was seen many times. The chain is built from TRBV5-1 and TRBJ2-1; D remains unclear. The CDR3 has 13 amino acids. Trimming left V 0 bases short and J 6 bases short, with 7 bases between. Germline V gene data show CDR1 as SGHRS and CDR2 as YFSETQ. The CDR3 loop reads CASSLGQLNEQFF. CDR3 nucleotides: TGCGCCAGCAGCTTGGGCCAGCTCAATGAGCAGTTCTTC.